A single sample gave rise to the 30 T cell receptor beta chains below, sequenced in a study of cytomegalovirus exposure and HLA in healthy donors. A multiplex PCR was run with 60 Vbeta primers and 13 Jbeta primers. Method: immunoSEQ multiplex PCR; TCRdb's copy keeps in-frame clones and lacks some. The table lists around 180,000 clones, about 81% of them singletons. The sample taken for sequencing was PBMCs. These receptor sequences come from a man between 18 and 29 years old in good health and CMV-seronegative.

In DNA, the CDR3 is TGTGCCAGCAGCCCCATGGACAGAGAGAACACTGAAGCTTTCTTT. The encoded protein is CASSPMDRENTEAFF. V gene TRBV27 combines with J gene TRBJ1-1; perhaps TRBD1 as D (6 bases). Trimming took 6 bases from V and 1 from J, leaving 15 bases between them. Per germline, CDR1 MNHEY and CDR2 SMNVEV (reference sequence). This CDR3 comprises 15 residues.

DNA for the CDR3: TGTGCCAGCAGCTTAGTGTTCGCAGGGGGAGAGACCCAGTACTTC. It is translated as CASSLVFAGGETQYF. The genes are TRBV7-6 and TRBJ2-5; 7 bases match TRBD1. With 1 base clipped from V and 4 bases from J, the junction kept 6 bases outside the gene matches. The germline CDR1 and CDR2 sequences are SGHVS and FNYEAQ. This CDR3 region has 15 residues.

Only a few counts were recorded for this clone. The chain couples TRBV5-4 to TRBJ2-7; 11 positions agree with TRBD2. This CDR3 contains 16 residues. From germline, CDR1 is SGHNT and CDR2 YYREEE (reference sequence). V lost 4 bases and J lost 4; bases outside the gene matches: 10. The CDR3 region is CASSPGLADSGYEQYF. CDR3 DNA sequence: TGTGCCAGCAGCCCGGGACTAGCGGACTCAGGGTACGAGCAGTACTTC. The whole variable domain, filled in from reference TRBV5-4 and TRBJ2-7, reads ETGVTQSPTHLIKTRGQQVTLRCSSQSGHNTVSWYQQALGQGPQFIFQYYREEENGRGNFPPRFSGLQFPNYSSELNVNALELDDSALYLCASSPGLADSGYEQYFGPGTRLTVT.

This chain links TRBV6-7 with TRBJ1-6, with TRBD1 matching over 8 bases. Being an ORF, TRBV6-7 has a function that is uncertain. The CDR3 is 15 amino acids. J gave up 8 bases and V 4 bases, and 7 bases lay outside the gene matches. Here the CDR3 reads CASSSLGQADSPLHF. The CDR3 bases are TGTGCCAGCAGTTCTCTGGGACAGGCGGATTCACCCCTCCACTTT.

This chain links TRBV5-1 with TRBJ2-7; 7 bases line up with TRBD1. V shed 4 bases, J shed 3 bases, and the junction held 7 bases outside the gene matches. The CDR3 extends over 14 amino acids. The germline V gene encodes CDR1 SGHRS and CDR2 YFSETQ. The CDR3 region is CASSPLGQDYEQYF. CDR3 DNA: TGCGCCAGCAGCCCGCTCGGACAGGACTACGAGCAGTACTTC. Drawing the rest from reference TRBV5-1 and TRBJ2-7, the complete variable domain is KAGVTQTPRYLIKTRGQQVTLSCSPISGHRSVSWYQQTPGQGLQFLFEYFSETQRNKGNFPGRFSGRQFSNSRSEMNVSTLELGDSALYLCASSPLGQDYEQYFGPGTRLTVT.

The gene calls are TRBV28 and TRBJ1-1; 7 nucleotides match TRBD1. The CDR3 covers 14 residues. CDR1 and CDR2 (germline): MDHEN, SYDVKM. V gave up 1 base and J gave up 3 bases; unmatched junction bases: 2. CDR3: CASSLSDRDTEAFF. As DNA, the CDR3 is TGTGCCAGCAGTTTATCAGACAGGGACACTGAAGCTTTCTTT.

This chain links TRBV5-1 with TRBJ2-1, with TRBD2 identical over 14 bases. Germline V gene data show CDR1 as SGHRS and CDR2 as YFSETQ. The trim removed 3 bases at V and 6 bases at J, leaving 5 bases unmatched. The CDR3 totals 16 residues. As DNA, the CDR3 is TGCGCCAGCAGCTCAACGGGACTAGCGGGAGTCAATGAGCAGTTCTTC. This codes for CASSSTGLAGVNEQFF.

The sample holds a few counts of this clone. The rearrangement joins TRBV5-1 to TRBJ1-4, with 9 bases identical to TRBD1. V trimming: 2 bases; J trimming: 2 bases; junction bases outside the gene matches: 4. The CDR3 runs to 16 residues. Germline assignment: CDR1 SGHRS and CDR2 YFSETQ. CDR3 amino acids: CASSLQGAVTNEKLFF. CDR3 in DNA: TGCGCCAGCAGCTTACAGGGGGCAGTGACTAATGAAAAACTGTTTTTT.

The rearrangement joins TRBV27 to TRBJ1-1; maybe TRBD1 (5 bases). The CDR3 runs to 12 residues. V lost 6 bases to trimming and J lost 7 bases, with 12 bases between them. Germline CDR1 is MNHEY and CDR2 is SMNVEV (reference sequence). CDR3 sequence reads: CASSEWGGEAFF. The CDR3 DNA sequence: TGTGCCAGCAGCGAATGGGGGGGTGAAGCTTTCTTT.

The chain recombines TRBV7-8 with TRBJ1-1, with D possibly being TRBD1 (6 bases). V was shortened by 5 bases and J by 1 base, with 14 bases between the two germline ends. The V gene's germline CDR1 is SGHVS and CDR2 FQNEAQ. The CDR3 length is 15 residues. In DNA form, the CDR3 reads TGTGCCAGCAGCGCCGGGACATTAGGGAACACTGAAGCTTTCTTT. It codes for CASSAGTLGNTEAFF.

V usage is TRBV5-1 and J usage is TRBJ2-1, with TRBD1 matching over 9 bases. Germline V gene data show CDR1 as SGHRS and CDR2 as YFSETQ. The CDR3 sequence is 15 residues long. V dropped 3 bases and J dropped 8; count of bases not matched to a gene: 9. CDR3 in amino acids: CASSSGQGSSYEQFF. The CDR3, as DNA: TGCGCCAGCAGCTCGGGACAGGGTAGTAGCTATGAGCAGTTCTTC.

This chain connects TRBV19 to TRBJ2-1, with D perhaps TRBD1 (5 bases). This CDR3 has 12 residues. Germline V gene sequence: CDR1 LNHDA, CDR2 SQIVND (reference sequence). Trimming removed 9 bases at V and 15 bases at J, with 21 bases between. CDR3 sequence reads: CASLTREGIGFF. The CDR3 DNA reads TGTGCCAGCCTTACCAGGGAAGGTATTGGGTTCTTC.

The J gene is TRBJ1-5, the V gene TRBV9; weak D call: TRBD1 (6 bases). This CDR3 contains 15 residues. V was shortened by 0 bases and J by 4 bases, with 11 bases between the two germline ends. Germline lookup yields CDR1 SGDLS and CDR2 YYNGEE. CDR3: CASSVEDRMNQPQHF. Written as DNA, the CDR3 is TGTGCCAGCAGCGTAGAGGACAGAATGAATCAGCCCCAGCATTTT. The full variable domain, rest sourced from reference TRBV9 and TRBJ1-5, is DSGVTQTPKHLITATGQRVTLRCSPRSGDLSVYWYQQSLDQGLQFLIQYYNGEERAKGNILERFSAQQFPDLHSELNLSSLELGDSALYFCASSVEDRMNQPQHFGDGTRLSIL.

CDR3 amino acids: CASSSRGGTPYEQYF. CDR3 bases: TGTGCCAGCAGCTCCCGGGGGGGGACACCCTACGAGCAGTACTTC. The chain joins TRBV13 to TRBJ2-7; 8 positions match TRBD2. Germline V gene lookup returns CDR1 PRHDT and CDR2 FYEKMQ (reference sequence). The CDR3 spans 15 residues. Losses at the gene ends were 4 bases for V and 2 bases for J; bases not matched to a gene: 7.

This clone has just a few counts. The chain joins TRBV18 to TRBJ2-3; D might be TRBD2 (5 bases). V dropped 1 base and J dropped 0 bases, with 11 bases sitting between them. CDR1 is KGHSH, CDR2 LQKENI, per germline. The CDR3 loop spans 16 amino acids. CDR3: CASSPRPGTSTDTQYF. CDR3 coding DNA: TGTGCCAGCTCACCACGGCCGGGAACGAGCACAGATACGCAGTATTTT. Full variable domain (missing parts from reference TRBV18 and TRBJ2-3): NAGVMQNPRHLVRRRGQEARLRCSPMKGHSHVYWYRQLPEEGLKFMVYLQKENIIDESGMPKERFSAEFPKEGPSILRIQQVVRGDSAAYFCASSPRPGTSTDTQYFGPGTRLTVL.

This chain links TRBV27 with TRBJ1-2; 9 nucleotides align to TRBD1. J gave up 5 bases and V 2 bases, and 6 bases lay outside the gene matches. This CDR3 comprises 15 residues. The V gene's germline CDR1 is MNHEY and CDR2 SMNVEV (reference sequence). CDR3 sequence: CASSLNPDRGYGYTF. CDR3 nucleotide sequence: TGTGCCAGCAGTTTAAACCCGGACAGGGGTTATGGCTACACCTTC.

J is TRBJ2-5 and V is TRBV19; D gene ambiguous. Trimming pared 0 bases from V and 6 bases from J, leaving 14 bases between. The CDR3 length is 15 residues. CDR1 is LNHDA and CDR2 is SQIVND in the germline V gene (reference sequence). CDR3 region: CASSIDPGSAKTQYF. For the CDR3, the DNA is TGTGCCAGTAGTATAGATCCCGGGTCGGCAAAGACCCAGTACTTC. The full variable domain, in which reference TRBV19 and TRBJ2-5 provide the parts outside the CDR3, is DGGITQSPKYLFRKEGQNVTLSCEQNLNHDAMYWYRQDPGQGLRLIYYSQIVNDFQKGDIAEGYSVSREKKESFPLTVTSAQKNPTAFYLCASSIDPGSAKTQYFGPGTRLLVL.

V is TRBV5-1 and J is TRBJ2-7, with TRBD2 matching 7 bases. Trimming cost V 1 base and J 6 bases; bases outside gene matches: 7. CDR1 SGHRS and CDR2 YFSETQ come from the germline V gene. This CDR3 has 14 amino acids. DNA of the CDR3: TGCGCCAGCAGCTTGAGGCGGGAGCTTCGCGAGCAGTACTTC. It translates to CASSLRRELREQYF. Filled out from reference TRBV5-1 and TRBJ2-7, the complete variable domain reads KAGVTQTPRYLIKTRGQQVTLSCSPISGHRSVSWYQQTPGQGLQFLFEYFSETQRNKGNFPGRFSGRQFSNSRSEMNVSTLELGDSALYLCASSLRRELREQYFGPGTRLTVT.

This chain connects TRBV15 to TRBJ2-7, with D perhaps TRBD1 (5 bases). CDR3 size: 13 residues. Per the germline V gene, CDR1 is LNHNV and CDR2 is YYDKDF (reference sequence). Trimming took 3 bases from V and 6 from J, leaving 12 bases between them. CDR3 protein: CATSRDLTGEQYF. In DNA form, the CDR3 reads TGTGCCACCAGCAGGGACCTAACAGGCGAGCAGTACTTC.

This rearrangement joins TRBV7-8 to TRBJ2-3; 10 positions match TRBD1. V shed 7 bases and J 6 bases; nucleotides not matched to a gene: 10. This CDR3 spans 15 amino acids. Germline loops: CDR1 SGHVS, CDR2 FQNEAQ. CDR3 in amino acids: CASTAGTGEVDTQYF. The CDR3 coding sequence is TGTGCCAGCACCGCCGGGACAGGGGAAGTGGATACGCAGTATTTT.

The CDR3 protein is CASMRAGANSPLHF. In nucleotides, the CDR3 is TGTGCCAGTATGAGGGCAGGGGCCAATTCACCCCTCCACTTT. The V call is TRBV19, the J call TRBJ1-6, with D possibly TRBD1 on 6 matching bases. This CDR3 contains 14 residues. CDR1 and CDR2 from the germline V gene are LNHDA and SQIVND (reference sequence). V was pared by 7 bases and J by 7 bases, with 14 bases between.

The V gene is TRBV7-8, the J gene TRBJ1-2, with D possibly being TRBD1 (5 bases). This CDR3 spans 14 amino acids. V was trimmed by 3 bases and J by 4 bases, leaving 12 bases between them. Germline loops: CDR1 SGHVS, CDR2 FQNEAQ. CDR3 amino acids: CASSFTGRVYGYTF. The CDR3 bases are TGTGCCAGCAGCTTTACCGGCAGGGTCTATGGCTACACCTTC.

This clone appeared a few times. The genes are TRBV15 and TRBJ1-5, with D possibly TRBD1 on 5 matching bases. Trimming removed 3 bases at V and 3 bases at J, with 12 bases between. From germline, CDR1 is LNHNV and CDR2 YYDKDF (reference sequence). This CDR3 comprises 15 residues. In nucleotides, the CDR3 is TGTGCCACCAGCAGGGACAAGGGATACAATCAGCCCCAGCATTTT. This encodes CATSRDKGYNQPQHF.

V usage is TRBV7-9 and J usage is TRBJ1-5; D might be TRBD1 (5 bases). Germline V CDR1 and CDR2: SEHNR, FQNEAQ (reference sequence). This CDR3 has 16 amino acids. With 5 bases removed from V and 7 bases from J, the gap between germline ends came to 21 bases. The CDR3 DNA follows: TGTGCCAGCAGCGACGGTGTGGGCAGGGAAAACCAGCCCCAGCATTTT. It yields the protein CASSDGVGRENQPQHF.

V gene TRBV30 combines with J gene TRBJ2-7, with 10 bases identical to TRBD2. The CDR3 is 15 residues long. CDR1 is GTSNPN and CDR2 is SVGIG in the germline V gene (reference sequence). V shed 4 bases and J 2 bases; nucleotides not matched to a gene: 8. The CDR3 is CAWKKRTSGPYEQYF. In DNA, the CDR3 is TGTGCCTGGAAGAAGAGGACTAGCGGACCCTACGAGCAGTACTTC.

This chain connects TRBV7-2 to TRBJ1-2, with D maybe TRBD1 (6 bases). Per germline, CDR1 SGHTA and CDR2 FQGNSA. V was shortened by 3 bases and J by 4 bases, with 15 bases between the two germline ends. The CDR3 is made up of 15 amino acids. The CDR3 sequence: CASSFGQSGFYGYTF. The CDR3 DNA reads TGTGCCAGCAGCTTCGGACAGTCGGGGTTCTATGGCTACACCTTC.

The V and J genes are TRBV2 and TRBJ1-2, with TRBD1 identical over 7 bases. This CDR3 is built from 14 residues. From germline, CDR1 is SNHLY and CDR2 FYNNEI. J lost 4 bases, V lost 7 bases, and 9 bases had no gene match. The CDR3 is CASNYGTDLYGYTF. CDR3 bases: TGTGCCAGCAATTACGGGACAGACCTCTATGGCTACACCTTC.

This sequence joins TRBV4-1 and TRBJ2-4, with 9 bases that match TRBD1. V shed 2 bases and J 3 bases; nucleotides not matched to a gene: 8. This CDR3 is 17 amino acids long. CDR1 MGHRA and CDR2 YSYEKL come from the germline V gene. The CDR3, as DNA: TGCGCCAGCAGCCAACTGGGACAGGGTGACGGCAAAAACATTCAGTACTTC. It specifies CASSQLGQGDGKNIQYF.

The genes are TRBV2 and TRBJ2-3, with unresolved D. The CDR3 extends over 12 amino acids. The V end lost 3 bases, the J end lost 4 bases, and 5 bases lay between the germline ends. The germline V gene has CDR1 SNHLY and CDR2 FYNNEI. CDR3 amino acids: CASSERADTQYF. CDR3 nucleotides: TGTGCCAGCAGTGAGAGAGCAGATACGCAGTATTTT. The whole variable domain, filled in from reference TRBV2 and TRBJ2-3, reads EPEVTQTPSHQVTQMGQEVILRCVPISNHLYFYWYRQILGQKVEFLVSFYNNEISEKSEIFDDQFSVERPDGSNFTLKIRSTKLEDSAMYFCASSERADTQYFGPGTRLTVL.

This clone was seen just once. The chain is built from TRBV28 and TRBJ1-2; 10 positions match TRBD1. Germline V gives CDR1 MDHEN, CDR2 SYDVKM. This CDR3 is built from 13 residues. J was trimmed by 3 bases and V by 8 bases; bases with no gene match: 3. This CDR3 is CASLGQGHYGYTF. CDR3 in DNA: TGTGCCAGCTTGGGACAGGGGCACTATGGCTACACCTTC.